This entry concerns a single T cell receptor (beta chain). The repertoire was sequenced with immunoSEQ multiplex PCR; TCRdb's copy has only in-frame clones and lacks some. The table records about 37,000 clones, approximately 85% of them present only once. With 5 bases removed from V and 6 bases from J, the gap between germline ends came to 12 bases. The germline V gene encodes CDR1 SGDLS and CDR2 YYNGEE. The CDR3 consists of 13 residues. The sample comes from a study of CD4 T cells in relation to SARS-CoV-2 and coronaviruses. This TCR was recovered from an adult with COVID-19. The chain recombines TRBV9 with TRBJ2-1; TRBD2 is a possible D gene (6 bases). What was sequenced was memory CD4+ T cells from PBMCs. The CDR3: CASRKEGSNEQFF. CDR3 bases: TGTGCCAGCAGGAAGGAGGGTAGCAATGAGCAGTTCTTC.